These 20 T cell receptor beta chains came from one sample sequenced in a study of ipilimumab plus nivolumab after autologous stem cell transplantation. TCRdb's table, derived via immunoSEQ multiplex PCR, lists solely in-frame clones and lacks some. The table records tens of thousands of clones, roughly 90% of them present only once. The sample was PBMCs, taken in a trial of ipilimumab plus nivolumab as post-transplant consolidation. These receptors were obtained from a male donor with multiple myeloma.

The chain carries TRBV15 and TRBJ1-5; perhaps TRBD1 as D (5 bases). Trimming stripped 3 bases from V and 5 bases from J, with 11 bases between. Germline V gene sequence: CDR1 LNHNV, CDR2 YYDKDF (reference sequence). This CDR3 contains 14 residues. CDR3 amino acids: CATSSSGPDQPQHF. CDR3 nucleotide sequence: TGTGCCACCAGCAGCTCAGGGCCAGATCAGCCCCAGCATTTT.

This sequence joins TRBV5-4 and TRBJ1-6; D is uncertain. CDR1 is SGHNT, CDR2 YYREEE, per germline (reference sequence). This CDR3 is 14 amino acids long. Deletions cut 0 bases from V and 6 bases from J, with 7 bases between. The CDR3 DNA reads TGTGCCAGCAGCTTGGAGGGAGGTAATTCACCCCTCCACTTT. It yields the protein CASSLEGGNSPLHF.

For the CDR3, the DNA is TGTGCCAGCAGCTCGGGACAAATTAGCACAGATACGCAGTATTTT. This codes for CASSSGQISTDTQYF. The chain is built from TRBV7-3 and TRBJ2-3; D possibly corresponds to TRBD1 (6 bases). The germline V gene encodes CDR1 SGHTA and CDR2 FQGTGA. CDR3 length: 15 residues. V dropped 4 bases and J dropped 0 bases, with 11 bases sitting between them.

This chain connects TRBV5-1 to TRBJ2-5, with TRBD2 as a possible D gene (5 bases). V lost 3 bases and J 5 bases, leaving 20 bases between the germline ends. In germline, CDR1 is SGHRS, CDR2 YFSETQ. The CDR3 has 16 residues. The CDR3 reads CASSSSGGLAGETQYF. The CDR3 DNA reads TGCGCCAGCAGCTCGTCCGGTGGACTGGCGGGCGAGACCCAGTACTTC.

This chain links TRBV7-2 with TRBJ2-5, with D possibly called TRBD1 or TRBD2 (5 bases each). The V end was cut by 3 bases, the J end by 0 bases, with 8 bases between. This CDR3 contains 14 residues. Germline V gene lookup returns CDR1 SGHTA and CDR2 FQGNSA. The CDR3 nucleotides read TGTGCCAGCAGCTTTGGGGGAGACCAAGAGACCCAGTACTTC. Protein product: CASSFGGDQETQYF.

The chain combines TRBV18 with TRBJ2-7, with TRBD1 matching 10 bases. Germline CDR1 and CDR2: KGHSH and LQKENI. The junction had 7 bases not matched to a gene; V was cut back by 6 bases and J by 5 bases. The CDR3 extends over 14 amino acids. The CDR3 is CASSPGQGGNEQYF. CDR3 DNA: TGTGCCAGCTCTCCTGGACAGGGGGGTAACGAGCAGTACTTC.

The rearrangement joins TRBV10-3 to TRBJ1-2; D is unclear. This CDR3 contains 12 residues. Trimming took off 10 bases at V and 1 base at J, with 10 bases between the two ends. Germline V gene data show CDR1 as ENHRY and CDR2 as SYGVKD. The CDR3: CATKTDNYGYTF. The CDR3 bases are TGTGCCACCAAGACGGATAACTATGGCTACACCTTC.

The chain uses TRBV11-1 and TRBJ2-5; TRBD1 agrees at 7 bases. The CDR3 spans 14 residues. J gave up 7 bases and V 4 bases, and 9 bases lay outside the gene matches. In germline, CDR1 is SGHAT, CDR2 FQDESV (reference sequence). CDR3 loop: CASSSQGQTGTQYF. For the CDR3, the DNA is TGTGCCAGCAGCTCCCAGGGACAGACTGGGACCCAGTACTTC.

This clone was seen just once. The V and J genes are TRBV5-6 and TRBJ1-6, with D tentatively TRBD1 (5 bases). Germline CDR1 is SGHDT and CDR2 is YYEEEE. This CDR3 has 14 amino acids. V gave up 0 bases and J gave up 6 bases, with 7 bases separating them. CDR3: CASSLETANSPLHF. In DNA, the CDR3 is TGTGCCAGCAGCTTGGAGACAGCTAATTCACCCCTCCACTTT.

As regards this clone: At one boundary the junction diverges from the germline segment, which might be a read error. The CDR3 is CSVQDVNYGYTF. The CDR3 DNA sequence: TGCAGCGTTCAAGACGTTAACTATGGCTACACCTTC. The chain couples TRBV29-1 to TRBJ1-2; D ambiguous. Per germline, CDR1 SQVTM and CDR2 ANQGSEA. The CDR3 is 12 residues long. The variable domain in full, completed from reference TRBV29-1 and TRBJ1-2, reads SAVISQKPSRDICQRGTSLTIQCQVDSQVTMMFWYRQQPGQSLTLIATANQGSEATYESGFVIDKFPISRPNLTFSTLTVSNMSPEDSSIYLCSVQDVNYGYTFGSGTRLTVV.

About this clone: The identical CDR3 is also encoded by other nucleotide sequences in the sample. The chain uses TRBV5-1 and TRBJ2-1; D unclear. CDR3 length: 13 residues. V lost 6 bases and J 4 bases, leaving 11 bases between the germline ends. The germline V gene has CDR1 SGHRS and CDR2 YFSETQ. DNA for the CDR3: TGCGCCAGCACAAGGGATTCTTACAATGAGCAGTTCTTC. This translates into CASTRDSYNEQFF.

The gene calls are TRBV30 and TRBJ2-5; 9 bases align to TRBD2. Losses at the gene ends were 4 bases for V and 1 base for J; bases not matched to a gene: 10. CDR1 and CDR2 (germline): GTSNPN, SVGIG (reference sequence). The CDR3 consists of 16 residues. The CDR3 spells CAWTQTSGGPQETQYF. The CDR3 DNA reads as TGTGCCTGGACCCAGACTAGCGGAGGACCCCAAGAGACCCAGTACTTC.

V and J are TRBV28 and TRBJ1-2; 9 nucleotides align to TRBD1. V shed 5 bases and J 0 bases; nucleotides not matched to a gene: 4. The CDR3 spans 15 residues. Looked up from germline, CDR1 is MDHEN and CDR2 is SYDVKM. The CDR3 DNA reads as TGTGCCAGCAGTCCAGGGACAGGGCCTAACTATGGCTACACCTTC. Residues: CASSPGTGPNYGYTF.

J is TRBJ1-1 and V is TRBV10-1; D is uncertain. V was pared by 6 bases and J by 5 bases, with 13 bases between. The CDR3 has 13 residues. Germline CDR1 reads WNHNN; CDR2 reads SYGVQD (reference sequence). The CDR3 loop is CASRKDPRTEAFF. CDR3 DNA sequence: TGCGCCAGCAGAAAAGATCCTCGGACTGAAGCTTTCTTT.

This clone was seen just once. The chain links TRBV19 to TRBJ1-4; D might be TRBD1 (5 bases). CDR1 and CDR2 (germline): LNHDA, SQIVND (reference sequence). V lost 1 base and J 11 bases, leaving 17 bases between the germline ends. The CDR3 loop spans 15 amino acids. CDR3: CASSIVLPGEGKLFF. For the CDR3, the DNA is TGTGCCAGTAGTATAGTTCTCCCCGGGGAGGGGAAACTGTTTTTT.

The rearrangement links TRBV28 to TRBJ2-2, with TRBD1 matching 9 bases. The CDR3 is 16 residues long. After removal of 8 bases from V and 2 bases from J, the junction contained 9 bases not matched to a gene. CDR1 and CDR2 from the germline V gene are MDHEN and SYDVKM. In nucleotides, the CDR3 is TGTGCCAGCCACTCGACAGGGGGACGAAACACCGGGGAGCTGTTTTTT. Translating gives CASHSTGGRNTGELFF.

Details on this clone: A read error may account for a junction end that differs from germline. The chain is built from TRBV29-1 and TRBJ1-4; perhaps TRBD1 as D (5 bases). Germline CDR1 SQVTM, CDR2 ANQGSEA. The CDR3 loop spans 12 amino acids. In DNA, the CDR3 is TGCAGCGTTGAAGGAGATGGGGACTGGGTAATTTTT. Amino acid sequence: CSVEGDGDWVIF.

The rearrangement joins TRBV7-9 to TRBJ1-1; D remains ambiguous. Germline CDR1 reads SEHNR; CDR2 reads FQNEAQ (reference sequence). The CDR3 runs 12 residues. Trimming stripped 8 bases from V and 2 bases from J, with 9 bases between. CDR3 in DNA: TGTGCCAGCGGGGTCGCAAACACTGAAGCTTTCTTT. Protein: CASGVANTEAFF. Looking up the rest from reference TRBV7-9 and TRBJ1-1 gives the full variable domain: DTGVSQNPRHKITKRGQNVTFRCDPISEHNRLYWYRQTLGQGPEFLTYFQNEAQLEKSRLLSDRFSAERPKGSFSTLEIQRTEQGDSAMYLCASGVANTEAFFGQGTRLTVV.

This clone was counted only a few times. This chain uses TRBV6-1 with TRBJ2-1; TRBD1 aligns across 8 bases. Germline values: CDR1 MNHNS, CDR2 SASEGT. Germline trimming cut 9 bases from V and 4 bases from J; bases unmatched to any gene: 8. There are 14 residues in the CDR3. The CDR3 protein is CASNGDRRYNEQFF. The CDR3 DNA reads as TGTGCCAGTAACGGGGACAGGCGATACAATGAGCAGTTCTTC.

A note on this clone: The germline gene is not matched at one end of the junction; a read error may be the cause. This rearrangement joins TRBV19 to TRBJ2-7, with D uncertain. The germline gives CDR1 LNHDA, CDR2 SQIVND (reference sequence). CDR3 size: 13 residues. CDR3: CASSPHPTYGQYF. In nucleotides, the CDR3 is TGTGCCAGTAGTCCCCACCCCACATACGGGCAGTACTTC.